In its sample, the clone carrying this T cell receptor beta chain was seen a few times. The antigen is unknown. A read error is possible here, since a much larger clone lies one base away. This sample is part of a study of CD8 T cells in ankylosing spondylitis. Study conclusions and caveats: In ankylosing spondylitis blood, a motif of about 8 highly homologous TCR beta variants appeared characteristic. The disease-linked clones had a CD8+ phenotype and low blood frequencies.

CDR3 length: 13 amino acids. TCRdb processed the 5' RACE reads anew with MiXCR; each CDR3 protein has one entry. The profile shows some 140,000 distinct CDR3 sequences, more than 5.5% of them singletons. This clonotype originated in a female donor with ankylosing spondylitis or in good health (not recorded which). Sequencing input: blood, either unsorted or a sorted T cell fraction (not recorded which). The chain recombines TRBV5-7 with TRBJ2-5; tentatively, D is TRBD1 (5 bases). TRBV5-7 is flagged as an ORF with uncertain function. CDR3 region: CAISLGQAKTQYF. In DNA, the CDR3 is TGTGCCATCAGCTTGGGGCAGGCCAAGACCCAGTACTTC.